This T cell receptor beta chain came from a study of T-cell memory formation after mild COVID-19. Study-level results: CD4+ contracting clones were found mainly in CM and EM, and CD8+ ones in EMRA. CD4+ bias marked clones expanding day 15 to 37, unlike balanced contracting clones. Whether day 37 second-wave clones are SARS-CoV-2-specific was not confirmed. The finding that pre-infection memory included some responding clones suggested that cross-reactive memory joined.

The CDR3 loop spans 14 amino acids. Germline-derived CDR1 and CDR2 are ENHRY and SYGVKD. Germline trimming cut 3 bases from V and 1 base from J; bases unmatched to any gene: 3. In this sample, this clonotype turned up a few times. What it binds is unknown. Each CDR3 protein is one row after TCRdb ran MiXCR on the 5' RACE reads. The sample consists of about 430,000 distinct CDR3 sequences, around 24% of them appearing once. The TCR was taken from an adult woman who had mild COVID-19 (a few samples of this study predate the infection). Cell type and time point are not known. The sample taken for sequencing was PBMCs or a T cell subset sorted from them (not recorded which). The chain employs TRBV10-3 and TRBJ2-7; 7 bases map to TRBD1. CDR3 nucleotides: TGTGCCATCAGTGACAGGACAGGATCCTACGAGCAGTACTTC. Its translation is CAISDRTGSYEQYF.